This TCR beta chain emerged from a study of blood T cell repertoires in COVID-19. Study details: Sites in the United States, Italy and Spain provided acute and convalescent COVID-19 samples. Sample material is recorded as cDNA or gDNA derived from T cells, B-cell-depleted T cells, or PBMCs.

The CDR3 spans 14 residues. Trimming pared 4 bases from V and 3 bases from J, leaving 13 bases between. Germline V gene data show CDR1 as LGHDT and CDR2 as YNNKEL (reference sequence). Original data processing: Reference gene primers were amplified, and this amplification served to estimate nucleated cell counts. The data were produced by immunoSEQ multiplex PCR, yet TCRdb's version contains in-frame clones alone and is incomplete. The D gene and trimming were derived from the DNA, and the V and J assignments and clone size from that table. The sample includes tens of thousands of clones, roughly 87% of them seen just once.

The material sequenced was peripheral blood. This sequence was found in a man older than 75 in a cohort sampled during active COVID-19. The chain links TRBV3-1 (or the pseudogene TRBV3-2) to TRBJ2-7, with a weak D call TRBD1 (6 bases). The CDR3 loop is CASSLSDRFYEQYF. The CDR3 nucleotides read TGTGCCAGCAGCCTCTCGGACAGATTCTACGAGCAGTACTTC.